The entry below describes one T cell receptor (beta chain). Germline loops: CDR1 SGHRS, CDR2 YFSETQ. V lost 4 bases, J lost 2 bases, and 7 bases lay in between. The CDR3 contains 14 residues. This entry comes from a study of blood T cell repertoires in COVID-19. On the study more broadly: Spain, Italy and the United States supplied samples that represented acute and convalescent COVID-19.

In the original workflow: Estimated nucleated cell counts came from reference gene primer amplification. This table comes from immunoSEQ multiplex PCR, and its TCRdb copy is limited to in-frame clones, with some not included. The DNA was the basis for D and trimming; V, J and clone size are from that table. The sample has about 270,000 clones, roughly 90% seen once. Across about 22 US areas, participants ranged in age from 18 to 89 years. For recovered donors of Cohort 3, there were two negative PCRs, clearance, or symptom resolution. The chain is built from TRBV5-1 and TRBJ2-6; no clear D. The receptor was derived from a woman aged 25 to 39 who had recovered from COVID-19. Material: PBMCs or T cells enriched from blood (not recorded which). Here the CDR3 DNA reads TGCGCCAGCAGCGTCAGTACTGGGGCCAACGTCCTGACTTTC. Translating gives CASSVSTGANVLTF.